One and the same sample provided the 29 T cell receptor beta chains below, sequenced in a study of cytomegalovirus exposure and HLA in healthy donors. In the PCR, 60 Vbeta and 13 Jbeta primers were used. Clones were read by immunoSEQ multiplex PCR, and TCRdb kept only the in-frame ones, dropping some. The table has some 170,000 clones, almost 80% seen once; the top ten hold approximately 6.3%. The specimen sequenced was PBMCs. Receptor source: a man between 35 and 55 years old in good health and CMV-seropositive.

The chain employs TRBV30 and TRBJ2-5; 10 bases fit TRBD1. With 4 bases clipped from V and 0 bases from J, the junction kept 8 bases outside the gene matches. There are 16 residues in the CDR3. Germline lookup yields CDR1 GTSNPN and CDR2 SVGIG (reference sequence). The CDR3: CAWKTGGKLYQETQYF. CDR3 DNA sequence: TGTGCCTGGAAGACAGGGGGCAAACTATACCAAGAGACCCAGTACTTC.

This chain links TRBV11-1 with TRBJ2-1, with TRBD2 as a possible D gene (5 bases). The germline V gene has CDR1 SGHAT and CDR2 FQDESV (reference sequence). This CDR3 has 14 residues. The ends were cut back, 2 bases at V and 5 bases at J, with 10 bases in the middle. The DNA of the CDR3 is TGTGCCAGCAGCTTATCATCCGGGAACAATGAGCAGTTCTTC. It codes for CASSLSSGNNEQFF.

The gene calls are TRBV12-5 and TRBJ2-6, with D perhaps TRBD1 (6 bases). Trimming cost V 6 bases and J 0 bases, with 9 bases left between them. Germline V gives CDR1 LGHNT, CDR2 FRNRAP. The CDR3 has 15 amino acids. In DNA, the CDR3 is TGTGCTAGTGGGGGACAACCCTCTGGGGCCAACGTCCTGACTTTC. This translates into CASGGQPSGANVLTF.

The J gene is TRBJ1-2, the V gene TRBV19, with 10 bases matching TRBD1. J gave up 8 bases and V 8 bases, and 14 bases lay outside the gene matches. Germline CDR1 is LNHDA and CDR2 is SQIVND (reference sequence). The CDR3 totals 15 residues. CDR3 amino acids: CASRLGDRGTYGYTF. The CDR3 nucleotides read TGTGCCAGTCGCTTGGGGGACAGGGGTACGTACGGCTACACCTTC.

V usage is TRBV2 and J usage is TRBJ2-3; D might be TRBD1 (5 bases). The germline V gene encodes CDR1 SNHLY and CDR2 FYNNEI. The CDR3 is 16 residues long. V dropped 3 bases and J dropped 3 bases, with 16 bases sitting between them. The CDR3 protein is CASSDSRARATDTQYF. In DNA, the CDR3 is TGTGCCAGCAGTGATTCCAGGGCCCGTGCGACAGATACGCAGTATTTT.

The J gene is TRBJ2-5, the V gene TRBV7-9, with 10 bases that match TRBD1. The J call could be wrong; TRBJ2-7 is a better fit for the DNA end. CDR1 is SEHNR, CDR2 FQNEAQ, per germline (reference sequence). The CDR3 runs to 15 residues. The CDR3 sequence: CASSIGTGVSYEQYF. DNA of the CDR3: TGTGCCAGCAGCATTGGGACAGGGGTCTCCTACGAGCAGTACTTC.

This clone was observed a handful of times. This chain uses TRBV11-2 with TRBJ2-1, with TRBD2 as a possible D gene (5 bases). Germline assignment: CDR1 SGHAT and CDR2 FQNNGV. This CDR3 has 12 amino acids. Trimming cost V 6 bases and J 15 bases, with 18 bases left between them. For the CDR3, the DNA is TGTGCCAGCAGTTCCTCCGGGATCCGCCTGTTCTTC. Amino acid sequence: CASSSSGIRLFF.

The V call is TRBV19, the J call TRBJ1-5; possible D gene TRBD1, 6 bases. V was clipped by 7 bases and J by 2 bases, with 21 bases between them. This CDR3 has 17 amino acids. Germline CDR1 is LNHDA and CDR2 is SQIVND (reference sequence). CDR3 sequence (DNA): TGTGCCAGTATGGTATCCTCCTACAGGGACCGCAATCAGCCCCAGCATTTT. Its translation is CASMVSSYRDRNQPQHF.

This clone showed up just once. The chain combines TRBV5-5 with TRBJ2-7, with a possible D match to TRBD1 (5 bases). The CDR3 is 13 amino acids. CDR1 SGHKS and CDR2 YYEKEE come from the germline V gene (reference sequence). V was clipped by 5 bases and J by 5 bases, with 14 bases between them. The CDR3 here is CASSFQGIDEQYF. As DNA, the CDR3 is TGTGCCAGCAGTTTTCAGGGTATTGACGAGCAGTACTTC.

This chain links TRBV6-5 with TRBJ1-4, with 10 bases lining up with TRBD1. CDR3 length: 14 residues. V trimming: 6 bases; J trimming: 8 bases; junction bases outside the gene matches: 6. Germline lookup yields CDR1 MNHEY and CDR2 SVGAGI. The DNA for the CDR3 is TGTGCCAGCAGCTCGACAGGGGGCGGAGAAAAACTGTTTTTT. It specifies CASSSTGGGEKLFF.

The rearrangement links TRBV27 to TRBJ2-3; possibly TRBD1 for D (5 bases). Trimming stripped 5 bases from V and 1 base from J, with 7 bases between. Germline CDR1 and CDR2: MNHEY and SMNVEV (reference sequence). The CDR3 is 13 residues long. As DNA, the CDR3 is TGTGCCAGCAGTCTCAGGGGCACAGATACGCAGTATTTT. This encodes CASSLRGTDTQYF.

V gene TRBV2 combines with J gene TRBJ2-3; TRBD2 matches at 11 bases. This CDR3 region has 15 residues. The V gene end was trimmed by 4 bases and the J gene end by 3 bases; junction bases not matched to a gene: 3. Germline CDR1 is SNHLY and CDR2 is FYNNEI. CDR3 DNA sequence: TGTGCCAGCAGTGGACTAGCGGGAATGACAGATACGCAGTATTTT. Protein sequence: CASSGLAGMTDTQYF. The full variable domain, its missing parts supplied by reference TRBV2 and TRBJ2-3, is EPEVTQTPSHQVTQMGQEVILRCVPISNHLYFYWYRQILGQKVEFLVSFYNNEISEKSEIFDDQFSVERPDGSNFTLKIRSTKLEDSAMYFCASSGLAGMTDTQYFGPGTRLTVL.

This rearrangement joins TRBV5-1 to TRBJ1-2; possibly TRBD1 for D (6 bases). With 4 bases removed from V and 8 bases from J, the gap between germline ends came to 24 bases. CDR1 SGHRS and CDR2 YFSETQ come from the germline V gene. The CDR3 covers 16 residues. The CDR3 DNA reads TGCGCCAGCAGCCCTGGGGGGGGGCCCAACGCCTGGGGCTACACCTTC. Its translation is CASSPGGGPNAWGYTF.

The count of this clone is one. The chain links TRBV10-1 to TRBJ2-7; TRBD2 might be the D (6 bases). Germline CDR1 and CDR2: WNHNN and SYGVQD (reference sequence). V shed 2 bases and J shed 0 bases, with 14 bases lying between them. This CDR3 has 16 amino acids. The chain's CDR3 is CASSEGYAGSSYEQYF. For the CDR3, the DNA is TGCGCCAGCAGTGAGGGCTACGCCGGGAGCTCCTACGAGCAGTACTTC.

The chain uses TRBV15 and TRBJ2-1, with TRBD2 identical over 11 bases. The germline CDR1 and CDR2 sequences are LNHNV and YYDKDF (reference sequence). Trimming cost V 2 bases and J 5 bases; bases outside gene matches: 2. The CDR3 consists of 15 residues. The CDR3 sequence: CATSRTSGRDNEQFF. In DNA, the CDR3 is TGTGCCACCAGCAGAACTAGCGGGAGAGACAATGAGCAGTTCTTC.

The chain has TRBV28 and TRBJ1-5; 8 bases map to TRBD1. Germline V gene sequence: CDR1 MDHEN, CDR2 SYDVKM. The CDR3 totals 15 residues. Losses at the gene ends were 2 bases for V and 5 bases for J; bases not matched to a gene: 5. The CDR3 sequence is CASSLVAGGHQPQHF. The CDR3 nucleotides are TGTGCCAGCAGTTTAGTGGCAGGGGGCCATCAGCCCCAGCATTTT. The variable domain in full, with the rest retrieved from reference TRBV28 and TRBJ1-5, is DVKVTQSSRYLVKRTGEKVFLECVQDMDHENMFWYRQDPGLGLRLIYFSYDVKMKEKGDIPEGYSVSREKKERFSLILESASTNQTSMYLCASSLVAGGHQPQHFGDGTRLSIL.

Turning to this clone: This sample also contains other DNA sequences that code for the same CDR3. The chain carries TRBV5-1 and TRBJ1-2; D unclear. Trimming left V 0 bases short and J 3 bases short, with 3 bases between. CDR1 and CDR2 (germline): SGHRS, YFSETQ. CDR3 size: 12 residues. The CDR3 DNA is TGCGCCAGCAGCTTGGGCGACTATGGCTACACCTTC. Protein product: CASSLGDYGYTF.

This clone was detected a few times. The chain is built from TRBV20-1 and TRBJ2-5; D may be TRBD2 (5 bases). CDR1 DFQATT and CDR2 SNEGSKA come from the germline V gene (reference sequence). The CDR3 is 11 residues long. As DNA, the CDR3 is TGCAGCCCTGAGAGGGCGCCGACCCAGTACTTC. Translation: CSPERAPTQYF.

V gene TRBV6-1 combines with J gene TRBJ2-7, with 7 bases matching TRBD2. Germline lookup yields CDR1 MNHNS and CDR2 SASEGT. Losses at the gene ends were 3 bases for V and 5 bases for J; bases not matched to a gene: 7. The CDR3 length is 14 residues. The CDR3 DNA is TGTGCCAGCAGTGAGAGGGGACTAACCCACGAGCAGTACTTC. Residues: CASSERGLTHEQYF.

Points on this clone: At the DNA level, this CDR3 is encoded by other sequences in the same sample as well. The chain uses TRBV2 and TRBJ2-7, with D unclear. CDR1 is SNHLY, CDR2 FYNNEI, per germline. CDR3 length: 11 residues. V dropped 2 bases and J dropped 4 bases, with 3 bases sitting between them. In nucleotides, the CDR3 is TGTGCCAGCAGTGAACAATACGAGCAGTACTTC. This gives the protein CASSEQYEQYF.

This clone occurred once. The chain is built from TRBV6-5 and TRBJ1-4; 7 positions match TRBD1. Germline assignment: CDR1 MNHEY and CDR2 SVGAGI. The CDR3 is 14 amino acids. The V segment lost 2 bases and the J segment 7 bases; nucleotides outside the gene matches: 4. CDR3 region: CASSYRQGVEKLFF. The CDR3 coding sequence is TGTGCCAGCAGTTACCGACAGGGTGTTGAAAAACTGTTTTTT.

This clone showed up just once. This chain links TRBV6-6 with TRBJ2-7; TRBD2 agrees at 8 bases. Unmatched junction bases numbered 11, after V lost 5 bases and J lost 5 bases. The CDR3 spans 15 residues. Germline loops: CDR1 MNHNY, CDR2 SVGAGI (reference sequence). The CDR3: CASSPPQAGVDEQYF. The CDR3 nucleotides read TGTGCCAGCAGTCCCCCCCAAGCGGGAGTGGACGAGCAGTACTTC.

In regard to this clone: A read error may produce the germline difference seen at one junction end. The chain has TRBV7-9 and TRBJ2-3, with TRBD1 matching over 9 bases. The CDR3 is made up of 15 amino acids. CDR1 is SEHNR and CDR2 is FQNEAQ in the germline V gene (reference sequence). The CDR3 DNA sequence: TGTTCCAGCAGCTTTAGGACAGGGGCCGGAGATACGCAGTATTTT. This codes for CSSSFRTGAGDTQYF.

The V gene is TRBV18, the J gene TRBJ2-3, with TRBD1 matching 11 bases. Germline loops: CDR1 KGHSH, CDR2 LQKENI. Trimming cost V 3 bases and J 6 bases; bases outside gene matches: 2. There are 14 residues in the CDR3. The CDR3 DNA is TGTGCCAGCTCACCCGGACAGGGGGCGGATACGCAGTATTTT. It encodes CASSPGQGADTQYF.

The chain employs TRBV6-6 and TRBJ1-2; D ambiguous. This CDR3 is built from 15 residues. From germline, CDR1 is MNHNY and CDR2 SVGAGI (reference sequence). The V end lost 2 bases, the J end lost 2 bases, and 12 bases lay between the germline ends. The DNA for the CDR3 is TGTGCCAGCAGTTACGGTCGAGGAGGGAACTATGGCTACACCTTC. It yields the protein CASSYGRGGNYGYTF.

The genes are TRBV11-3 and TRBJ1-1; 7 bases match TRBD1. With 4 bases clipped from V and 1 base from J, the junction kept 3 bases outside the gene matches. Germline V gene lookup returns CDR1 SGHNT and CDR2 YENEEA. The CDR3 is 14 residues long. The CDR3 reads CASSSGQQNTEAFF. In DNA form, the CDR3 reads TGTGCCAGCAGCTCGGGACAGCAGAACACTGAAGCTTTCTTT.

The chain recombines TRBV7-9 with TRBJ2-3, with TRBD2 identical over 10 bases. CDR1 and CDR2 from the germline V gene are SEHNR and FQNEAQ (reference sequence). This CDR3 comprises 16 residues. Losses at the gene ends were 0 bases for V and 3 bases for J; bases not matched to a gene: 3. The CDR3 protein is CASSLASSGSTDTQYF. In DNA form, the CDR3 reads TGTGCCAGCAGCTTAGCATCTAGCGGGAGTACAGATACGCAGTATTTT.

The chain is built from TRBV11-2 and TRBJ2-1, with D perhaps matching TRBD2 (5 bases). Looked up from germline, CDR1 is SGHAT and CDR2 is FQNNGV. V was pared by 2 bases and J by 9 bases, with 8 bases between. CDR3 length: 12 residues. This CDR3 is CASSLQEGEQFF. CDR3 nucleotides: TGTGCCAGCAGCTTACAAGAGGGTGAGCAGTTCTTC.

The chain combines TRBV2 with TRBJ2-3, with 10 bases identical to TRBD2. Germline loops: CDR1 SNHLY, CDR2 FYNNEI. Germline trimming cut 6 bases from V and 5 bases from J; bases unmatched to any gene: 11. This CDR3 comprises 16 residues. The chain's CDR3 is CASRNPLAGDRDTQYF. CDR3 DNA: TGTGCCAGCAGAAACCCGCTAGCGGGAGACAGAGATACGCAGTATTTT.